The 10 T cell receptor beta chains given below trace back to one sample, sequenced in a study of regulatory T cells in long-lasting Graves disease. Building of the TCR beta libraries involved iRepertoire HTBI primers and Arm-PCR of CDR3 regions. TCRdb reprocessed the multiplex PCR reads with MiXCR, giving one entry per CDR3 protein. Among just over 600,000 distinct CDR3 sequences listed, roughly 15% were seen once. Specified time point: newly diagnosed GD, antithyroid drugs for less than 3 months. After RNA was extracted from PBMCs, the TCR library was made from it. This sample was shared with a second study, whose subject was T cells in Graves' hyperthyroidism and ophthalmopathy.

The source material was peripheral blood mononuclear cells (PBMCs), sampled at new diagnosis, from a patient treated with antithyroid drugs. Every receptor here comes from a woman aged 25 to 39 with Graves disease.

This chain uses TRBV5-1 with TRBJ2-4, with D maybe TRBD2 (5 bases). V was clipped by 7 bases and J by 1 base, with 15 bases between them. The length of the CDR3 is 15 residues. Germline CDR1 reads SGHRS; CDR2 reads YFSETQ. The CDR3 protein is CASGRQSGAKNIQYF. CDR3 nucleotide sequence: TGCGCCAGCGGCCGTCAGAGCGGTGCCAAAAACATTCAGTACTTC.

There are many counts of this clonotype. The chain links TRBV28 to TRBJ1-4; D may be TRBD1 (5 bases). CDR3 length: 13 residues. Looked up from germline, CDR1 is MDHEN and CDR2 is SYDVKM. V was clipped by 3 bases and J by 7 bases, with 9 bases between them. The CDR3 nucleotides read TGTGCCAGCAGTTTTAAACAGGTTGAAAAACTGTTTTTT. Protein product: CASSFKQVEKLFF. Complete variable domain (other parts from reference TRBV28 and TRBJ1-4): DVKVTQSSRYLVKRTGEKVFLECVQDMDHENMFWYRQDPGLGLRLIYFSYDVKMKEKGDIPEGYSVSREKKERFSLILESASTNQTSMYLCASSFKQVEKLFFGSGTQLSVL.

A note on this clonotype: One base away lies a much larger clone, so this may be a sequencing read error. This sequence joins TRBV6-2 or TRBV6-3 and TRBJ1-5; D is undetermined. V lost 11 bases, J lost 0 bases, and 20 bases lay in between. CDR1 is MNHEY and CDR2 is SVGEGT in the germline V gene. This CDR3 has 16 amino acids. The CDR3 here is CAGTLRPLYSNQPQHF. The DNA for the CDR3 is TGTGCCGGCACCCTCCGGCCGCTTTATAGCAATCAGCCCCAGCATTTT.

There are a few counts of this clonotype. This chain links TRBV19 with TRBJ1-1; 8 bases line up with TRBD1. The germline V gene has CDR1 LNHDA and CDR2 SQIVND (reference sequence). The length of the CDR3 is 16 residues. With V trimmed by 3 bases and J by 8 bases, 14 bases remained unmatched. CDR3 loop: CASSIRDRQVRQEAFF. The CDR3 DNA reads as TGTGCCAGTAGTATTCGGGACAGGCAGGTTCGCCAGGAAGCTTTCTTT.

This clonotype was observed a few times. V and J are TRBV20-1 and TRBJ1-5; perhaps TRBD1 as D (5 bases). V was shortened by 0 bases and J by 5 bases, with 8 bases between the two germline ends. The CDR3 has 13 amino acids. CDR1 is DFQATT, CDR2 SNEGSKA, per germline (reference sequence). This CDR3 is CSARDRDYQPQHF. CDR3 bases: TGCAGTGCTAGAGATAGGGACTATCAGCCCCAGCATTTT.

This clonotype was detected a few times. The V and J genes are TRBV29-1 and TRBJ2-1; 9 bases are shared with TRBD1. CDR1 and CDR2 from the germline V gene are SQVTM and ANQGSEA. The CDR3 contains 14 residues. V lost 6 bases to trimming and J lost 4 bases; unmatched junction nucleotides: 7. In DNA, the CDR3 is TGCAGCGTACCCACAGGGGGCTGGTACAATGAGCAGTTCTTC. Its translation is CSVPTGGWYNEQFF.

This clonotype showed up many times. This chain connects TRBV28 to TRBJ1-6; D is unclear. The CDR3 sequence is 12 residues long. CDR1 and CDR2 (germline): MDHEN, SYDVKM. Trimming removed 2 bases at V and 9 bases at J, with 5 bases between. The CDR3: CASSLRVSPLHF. CDR3 DNA: TGTGCCAGCAGTTTACGGGTTTCACCCCTCCACTTT. Looking up the rest from reference TRBV28 and TRBJ1-6 gives the full variable domain: DVKVTQSSRYLVKRTGEKVFLECVQDMDHENMFWYRQDPGLGLRLIYFSYDVKMKEKGDIPEGYSVSREKKERFSLILESASTNQTSMYLCASSLRVSPLHFGNGTRLTVT.

The rearrangement links TRBV9 to TRBJ2-2; 16 positions match TRBD2. The CDR3 is 18 residues long. Per the germline V gene, CDR1 is SGDLS and CDR2 is YYNGEE. V lost 2 bases, J lost 3 bases, and 4 bases stayed unmatched. The CDR3 sequence: CASSVTGTSGRDTGELFF. CDR3 in DNA: TGTGCCAGCAGCGTCACCGGGACTAGCGGGAGGGACACCGGGGAGCTGTTTTTT.

This clonotype turned up a few times. The rearrangement links TRBV6-1 to TRBJ2-7; 9 bases fit TRBD1. CDR1 is MNHNS, CDR2 SASEGT, per germline. With 7 bases clipped from V and 2 bases from J, the junction kept 15 bases outside the gene matches. This CDR3 is 17 amino acids long. The CDR3 sequence is CASTPGTGTGSTYEQYF. The CDR3 region has the DNA TGTGCCAGCACCCCTGGAACCGGGACAGGGTCCACCTACGAGCAGTACTTC.

The table lists this clonotype with a few counts. CDR3 protein: CAISEVRNEQFF. The DNA for the CDR3 is TGTGCCATCAGTGAGGTTAGGAATGAGCAGTTCTTC. V gene TRBV10-3 combines with J gene TRBJ2-1; no definite D call. This CDR3 comprises 12 residues. Trimming cost V 2 bases and J 7 bases, with 6 bases left between them. Germline CDR1 and CDR2: ENHRY and SYGVKD.